This TCR beta chain was sequenced during a study of OX40 agonist ivuxolimab in advanced cancers. The data were produced by immunoSEQ multiplex PCR, yet TCRdb's version contains in-frame clones alone and is incomplete. The repertoire holds about 100,000 clones, with roughly 95% as singletons. CDR1 MGHRA and CDR2 YSYEKL come from the germline V gene. V shed 1 base and J shed 0 bases, with 10 bases lying between them. The CDR3 consists of 16 residues. Specimen: CD4+ or CD8+ T cells sorted from blood, collected in a trial of the OX40 agonist ivuxolimab. The chain has TRBV4-1 and TRBJ2-4, with D maybe TRBD2 (6 bases). This sequence was found in an adult with an advanced solid tumor such as melanoma, head and neck, liver or kidney cancer. CDR3 sequence reads: CASSQVLALAKNIQYF. DNA for the CDR3: TGCGCCAGCAGCCAAGTCCTAGCGCTAGCCAAAAACATTCAGTACTTC.